The sequence of this T cell receptor (beta chain) was determined in a study of human T cells and chemical hapten exposure. The library put unique molecular identifiers onto individual cDNA molecules. Using its own MiXCR run on the RACE reads, TCRdb lists one record per CDR3 protein. Of about 78,000 distinct CDR3 sequences listed, 8.5% to 9% are singletons. In its sample, this clonotype was seen many times. The time point was: patch test 2, 6 weeks after DPC sensitization. Treatment denoted: therapeutic diphenylcyclopropenone sensitization with weekly scalp DPC. This sequence originates from a woman between 45 and 65 years old with alopecia areata. Some clones in this sample may be carry-over from other donors' samples. The material sequenced was whole blood, taken in connection with sensitization to the hapten diphenylcyclopropenone (DPC).

The CDR3 DNA reads as TGTGCCAGCAGCCGGATCACCGGGGGCAATCAGCCCCAGCATTTT. Protein: CASSRITGGNQPQHF. This rearrangement joins TRBV7-2 to TRBJ1-5; no firm D call. This CDR3 region has 15 residues. Germline V gene lookup returns CDR1 SGHTA and CDR2 FQGNSA. V dropped 5 bases and J dropped 2 bases, with 13 bases sitting between them.